This section outlines one T cell receptor (beta chain) sequence together with its context. Its antigen remains unidentified. The length of the CDR3 is 17 residues. Germline CDR1 is MDHEN and CDR2 is SYDVKM. Using its own MiXCR run on the RT-PCR reads, TCRdb lists one record per CDR3 protein. Seen here are 800,000 to 1,000,000 distinct CDR3 sequences, 21% observed once, and the top ten hold 10%. This record comes from a study of response to subunit inactivated influenza vaccine. The study, taken as a whole, reports: Authors suggested few new T cells are recruited by each seasonal influenza vaccination.

Sample: PBMCs from blood, taken around 5 days after vaccination. The TCR originated in a man in his fifties or sixties who received an inactivated influenza vaccine. This chain links TRBV28 with TRBJ2-1; tentatively, D is TRBD2 (7 bases). The CDR3 DNA is TGTACCTGCAGTTTTGGCGCGGGGGCCGCACCGTACAATGAGCAGTTCTTC. This sequence encodes CTCSFGAGAAPYNEQFF.